This T cell receptor beta chain was recorded in a study of response to subunit inactivated influenza vaccine. TCRdb analysed the RT-PCR reads with MiXCR anew, one entry per CDR3 protein. The table has fewer than 600,000 distinct CDR3 sequences, approximately 7.8% seen once. Regarding the study as a whole: Authors suggested that a seasonal influenza vaccination recruits few new T cells each time.

The germline CDR1 and CDR2 sequences are SGHAT and FQNNGV. The V gene end was trimmed by 2 bases and the J gene end by 2 bases; junction bases not matched to a gene: 8. This CDR3 region has 18 residues. About this clonotype: What it binds is unknown.

The source is a man between 50 and 69 years old who received an inactivated influenza vaccine. The sequencing used PBMCs from blood, collected around 25 months after vaccination. J is TRBJ2-2 and V is TRBV11-2; 10 nucleotides agree with TRBD2. The CDR3 DNA is TGTGCCAGCAGCTTAAGATCTAGCGGGAGAGAAAACACCGGGGAGCTGTTTTTT. Translating it yields CASSLRSSGRENTGELFF.